Each of the 18 T cell receptor beta chains below was sequenced from the same sample in a study of PD-1 blockade in classical Hodgkin lymphoma. TCRdb keeps only in-frame clones here, not all; method: immunoSEQ multiplex PCR. The table includes some 90,000 clones, 80% to 95% detected once. All trial patients relapsed after autologous stem cell transplantation. The specimen comprised peripheral blood mononuclear cells (PBMCs), sampled before the second cycle of nivolumab. The receptor set was obtained from a human donor with classical Hodgkin lymphoma.

The genes are TRBV6-5 and TRBJ2-7; D is ambiguous. From germline, CDR1 is MNHEY and CDR2 SVGAGI. V was shortened by 0 bases and J by 3 bases, with 6 bases between the two germline ends. The CDR3 is made up of 13 amino acids. This CDR3 reads CASSYSGFYEQYF. The CDR3 DNA reads as TGTGCCAGCAGTTACTCGGGATTCTACGAGCAGTACTTC.

This clone was detected once. This sequence joins TRBV29-1 and TRBJ1-1; 12 positions match TRBD1. The CDR3 is made up of 13 amino acids. The J segment lost 11 bases and the V segment lost 4 bases, leaving 8 bases of the junction unmatched. Germline CDR1 reads SQVTM; CDR2 reads ANQGSEA. CDR3 region: CSVVPGQGARAFF. The CDR3 coding sequence is TGCAGCGTTGTACCGGGACAGGGGGCCAGGGCTTTCTTT.

The V call is TRBV5-5, the J call TRBJ1-2; D is possibly TRBD1 (5 bases). The CDR3 extends over 15 amino acids. The ends were cut back, 4 bases at V and 2 bases at J, with 15 bases in the middle. Germline assignment: CDR1 SGHKS and CDR2 YYEKEE (reference sequence). CDR3 sequence reads: CASSGGGVGNYGYTF. Written as DNA, the CDR3 is TGTGCCAGCAGCGGTGGGGGGGTCGGAAACTATGGCTACACCTTC.

The chain has TRBV6-5 and TRBJ1-4; D uncertain. CDR3 size: 16 residues. The germline V gene has CDR1 MNHEY and CDR2 SVGAGI. Trimming took 0 bases from V and 7 from J, leaving 15 bases between them. The DNA of the CDR3 is TGTGCCAGCAGTTACTCGCACCAGAGGATCAGTGAAAAACTGTTTTTT. It translates to CASSYSHQRISEKLFF.

The V and J genes are TRBV15 and TRBJ2-1; 9 nucleotides match TRBD2. Losses at the gene ends were 1 base for V and 8 bases for J; bases not matched to a gene: 15. CDR3 length: 18 amino acids. Germline loops: CDR1 LNHNV, CDR2 YYDKDF (reference sequence). CDR3 DNA: TGTGCCACCAGCAGAGGGGGGACTAGCCCGCGGGAGATGTATGAGCAGTTCTTC. Amino acid sequence: CATSRGGTSPREMYEQFF.

The chain links TRBV2 to TRBJ2-5; 16 nucleotides line up with TRBD2. Germline CDR1 and CDR2: SNHLY and FYNNEI. This CDR3 has 21 amino acids. The junction had 21 bases not matched to a gene; V was cut back by 6 bases and J by 5 bases. The chain's CDR3 is CASRVPGLAGGPSYIAETQYF. CDR3 DNA: TGTGCCAGCAGGGTACCGGGACTAGCGGGAGGGCCGTCGTATATAGCGGAGACCCAGTACTTC.

The rearrangement joins TRBV9 to TRBJ2-5; possibly TRBD1 or TRBD2 for D (5 bases each). The germline V and J ends were trimmed by 0 bases and 5 bases, with 14 bases remaining between them. Germline V gives CDR1 SGDLS, CDR2 YYNGEE. CDR3 length: 15 amino acids. The CDR3 nucleotides read TGTGCCAGCAGCGTAGACGGTTTGGGGGTTGAGACCCAGTACTTC. Residues: CASSVDGLGVETQYF.

Concerning this clone: A junction end diverges from the germline sequence, so it may reflect a read error. The chain has TRBV7-7 and TRBJ2-3; 7 bases line up with TRBD2. This CDR3 has 16 amino acids. The V gene's germline CDR1 is SSHAT and CDR2 FNYEAQ (reference sequence). The CDR3 spells CASSLGSGISTDTQYF. The DNA for the CDR3 is TGTGCTAGCAGCTTGGGGAGCGGGATAAGCACAGATACGCAGTATTTT.

This chain uses TRBV28 with TRBJ1-4, with a possible D match to TRBD1 (5 bases). This CDR3 spans 11 amino acids. The germline CDR1 and CDR2 sequences are MDHEN and SYDVKM. The V gene lost 6 bases and the J gene lost 10 bases, with 9 bases spanning the gap. The CDR3, as DNA: TGTGCCAGCAGGGGGCCTGTAAAACTGTTTTTT. It specifies CASRGPVKLFF.

The rearrangement links TRBV10-3 to TRBJ2-1; possibly TRBD1 for D (5 bases). The length of the CDR3 is 12 residues. The V gene lost 11 bases and the J gene lost 9 bases, with 17 bases spanning the gap. Germline V gene lookup returns CDR1 ENHRY and CDR2 SYGVKD. As DNA, the CDR3 is TGTGCCTCTGGGAACAGGTCATTTGAGCAGTTCTTC. It codes for CASGNRSFEQFF.

The J gene is TRBJ1-5, the V gene TRBV10-2; D gene ambiguous. The CDR3 consists of 15 residues. The ends were cut back, 0 bases at V and 3 bases at J, with 9 bases in the middle. Germline V CDR1 and CDR2: WSHSY, SAAADI. The CDR3 here is CASSESSRFNQPQHF. The CDR3 coding sequence is TGCGCCAGCAGTGAGTCAAGCAGGTTCAATCAGCCCCAGCATTTT.

This clone has a handful of counts. The DNA of the CDR3 is TGTGCCAGCATCGAGCGGGGTAACTACCGCACTGAAGCTTTCTTT. Protein sequence: CASIERGNYRTEAFF. The V and J genes are TRBV7-9 and TRBJ1-1, with D unclear. The V end lost 7 bases, the J end lost 4 bases, and 19 bases lay between the germline ends. This CDR3 is built from 15 residues. Germline CDR1 and CDR2: SEHNR and FQNEAQ (reference sequence).

This clone was counted a single time. The genes are TRBV13 and TRBJ2-3; TRBD1 aligns across 9 bases. The germline V gene encodes CDR1 PRHDT and CDR2 FYEKMQ (reference sequence). V lost 2 bases to trimming and J lost 6 bases; unmatched junction nucleotides: 9. CDR3 size: 16 residues. The CDR3 protein is CASSLSDRGTRDTQYF. In DNA, the CDR3 is TGTGCCAGCAGCTTATCGGACAGGGGAACCCGGGATACGCAGTATTTT.

The chain has TRBV5-1 and TRBJ2-7, with 12 bases matching TRBD1. Trimming took 4 bases from V and 9 from J; bases not matched to a gene: 11. Germline-derived CDR1 and CDR2 are SGHRS and YFSETQ. This CDR3 comprises 15 residues. CDR3: CASSTPGQGAPGQYF. As DNA, the CDR3 is TGCGCCAGCAGCACGCCGGGACAGGGGGCGCCGGGGCAGTACTTC.

The gene calls are TRBV27 and TRBJ2-5, with 7 positions matching TRBD2. The CDR3 length is 12 residues. Germline CDR1 and CDR2: MNHEY and SMNVEV (reference sequence). Trimming took 8 bases from V and 5 from J; bases not matched to a gene: 5. CDR3 loop: CASASAGETQYF. CDR3 nucleotide sequence: TGTGCCAGCGCCTCAGCGGGGGAGACCCAGTACTTC.

Only one count was recorded for this clone. The chain joins TRBV7-8 to TRBJ2-7; the match to TRBD1 covers 10 bases. Germline CDR1 and CDR2: SGHVS and FQNEAQ. The CDR3 totals 17 residues. V was clipped by 5 bases and J by 2 bases; unmatched bases: 12. CDR3 sequence (DNA): TGTGCCAGCAGCGGCCTCCGGGACAGGGGAAGCCCCTACGAGCAGTACTTC. Its translation: CASSGLRDRGSPYEQYF.

V is TRBV30 and J is TRBJ1-3; D may be TRBD1 (5 bases). The V and J ends lost 2 bases and 0 bases respectively, with 14 bases between them. The length of the CDR3 is 16 residues. CDR1 and CDR2 from the germline V gene are GTSNPN and SVGIG (reference sequence). CDR3 loop: CAWSTLAGTSGNTIYF. In DNA form, the CDR3 reads TGTGCCTGGAGTACACTGGCCGGGACCTCTGGAAACACCATATATTTT.

The chain recombines TRBV29-1 with TRBJ1-1, with a possible D match to TRBD1 (5 bases). This CDR3 is 13 amino acids long. The V gene lost 5 bases and the J gene lost 5 bases, with 15 bases spanning the gap. CDR1 and CDR2 from the germline V gene are SQVTM and ANQGSEA. The CDR3 reads CSVIGRGLTEAFF. In nucleotides, the CDR3 is TGCAGCGTTATTGGGAGGGGCCTAACTGAAGCTTTCTTT.